This T cell receptor beta chain stems from a study of T cell clonality in common variable immunodeficiency. This clone was seen at least ten times. Its specificity is unknown. The missing CDR3 end, 3 residues past where the read stops, is filled in from the germline J gene. Sequenced by immunoSEQ multiplex PCR; TCRdb stores in-frame clones only, minus some. This repertoire holds tens of thousands of clones, and none appear only once. CDR1 and CDR2 (germline): SGHTA, FQGTGA. The CDR3 spans 16 residues. V was clipped by 3 bases and J by 0 bases, with 13 bases between them. Overall study results and limits: Authors noted CVID clonality's cause needs subpopulation repertoire sequencing. Links between repertoire features and CVID complications were heterogeneity-limited. CVID subjects showed higher TCRbeta clonality than healthy controls.

Material: peripheral blood mononuclear cells. This sequence was found in a person aged 18 to 75 in good health. The V and J genes are TRBV7-3 and TRBJ2-3; possibly TRBD2 for D (5 bases). The CDR3 DNA, read in part, is TGTGCCAGCAGCTTCAAACCTAGGACTAGCACAGATACG. Translation gives CASSFKPRTSTDT. The full CDR3 protein reads CASSFKPRTSTDTQYF.